The T cell receptor (beta chain) under discussion was sequenced for a study of T cells in Graves' hyperthyroidism and ophthalmopathy. Findings and caveats of the study: With a median lead of roughly 6.8 months before onset, the model predicted ophthalmopathy.

Amplified TCR beta CDR3 regions came from RNA transcripts. The TCR CDR3 was amplified in a first-round RT-PCR using the HTBI primer set. One entry per CDR3 protein results from TCRdb running MiXCR on the multiplex PCR reads. This table holds more than 500,000 distinct CDR3 sequences, 46% found once. Details on this clonotype: Its antigen is unknown.

This TCR was sampled from an adult woman with Graves' disease, either hyperthyroidism or ophthalmopathy (not recorded which). The sequenced material came from peripheral blood or thyroid tissue (not recorded which).

CDR3 nucleotide sequence: TGTGCCAGCGGGACAGGGCCCCAGTACTTC. Protein: CASGTGPQYF. The rearrangement joins TRBV7-9 to TRBJ2-5; 9 positions agree with TRBD1. This CDR3 contains 10 residues. Germline V gene lookup returns CDR1 SEHNR and CDR2 FQNEAQ (reference sequence). J was trimmed by 9 bases and V by 8 bases; bases with no gene match: 1.